This T cell receptor beta chain was found in a study of T cells after yellow fever vaccination. This clonotype occurred a few times. It was through 5'RACE template switching that TCR cDNA was made, with a universal primer site and UMIs added. TCRdb re-derived calls from the 5' RACE reads in MiXCR, one entry per CDR3 protein. The table has hundreds of thousands of distinct CDR3 sequences, around 17% seen once. The sample in question was PBMCs, obtained 4 to 6 days after the first yellow fever vaccination. The sequence was collected from a man aged 18 to 29 who received the YFV17D yellow fever vaccine.

CDR3 in DNA: TGTGCCTGGAGTGTGACGGAGAACACTGAAGCTTTCTTT. Translated: CAWSVTENTEAFF. The V call is TRBV30, the J call TRBJ1-1, with unresolved D. The V gene's germline CDR1 is GTSNPN and CDR2 SVGIG (reference sequence). The CDR3 covers 13 residues. Trimming left V 0 bases short and J 1 base short, with 6 bases between.